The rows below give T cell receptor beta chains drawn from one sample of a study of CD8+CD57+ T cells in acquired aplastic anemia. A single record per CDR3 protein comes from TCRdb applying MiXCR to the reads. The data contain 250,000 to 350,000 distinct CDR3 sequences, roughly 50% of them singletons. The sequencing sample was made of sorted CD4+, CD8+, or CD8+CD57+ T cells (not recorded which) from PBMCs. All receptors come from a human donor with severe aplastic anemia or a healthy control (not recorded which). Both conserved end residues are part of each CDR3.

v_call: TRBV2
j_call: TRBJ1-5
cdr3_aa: CASAEAWDQPQHF

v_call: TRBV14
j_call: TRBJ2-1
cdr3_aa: CASSQVGGVEQFF

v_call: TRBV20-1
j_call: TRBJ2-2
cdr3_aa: CSARDPGTGELFF

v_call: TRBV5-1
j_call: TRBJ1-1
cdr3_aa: CASSLDPGRDTEAFF

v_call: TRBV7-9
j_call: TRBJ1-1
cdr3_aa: CASSLPPGRLLNTEAFF

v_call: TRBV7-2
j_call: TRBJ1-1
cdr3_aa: CASSHNRRPQTEASF

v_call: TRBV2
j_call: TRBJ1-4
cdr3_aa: CASRADRGNEKLFF

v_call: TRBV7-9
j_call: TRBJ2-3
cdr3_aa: CASSSSGRATDTQYF

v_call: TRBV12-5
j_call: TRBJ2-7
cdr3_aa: CASGPFNRGFEQYF

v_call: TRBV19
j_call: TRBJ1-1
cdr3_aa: CASRDRGDKGAFF

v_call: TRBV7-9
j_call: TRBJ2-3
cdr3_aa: CASSLAVGSTSTDTQYF

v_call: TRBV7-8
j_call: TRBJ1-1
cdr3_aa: CASSLGGGWGSMNTEAFF

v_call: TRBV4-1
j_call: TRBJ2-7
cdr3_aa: CASSHLTDYEQYF

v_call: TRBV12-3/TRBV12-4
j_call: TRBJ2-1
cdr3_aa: CASSRVSGGFYNEQFF

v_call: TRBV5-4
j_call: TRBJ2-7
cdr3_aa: CATTITGKSYEQYF

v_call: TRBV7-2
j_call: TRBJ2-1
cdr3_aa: CASSLIVGGGAWNEQFF

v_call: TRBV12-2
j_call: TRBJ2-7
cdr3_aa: CASRPSGGSAYEQYF

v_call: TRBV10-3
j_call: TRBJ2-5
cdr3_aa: CAISEASGSFETQYF

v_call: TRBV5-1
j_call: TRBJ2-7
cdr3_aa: CASSQGLRDYYEQYF

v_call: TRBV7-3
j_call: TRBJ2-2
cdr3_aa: CASQKLAGAGELFF

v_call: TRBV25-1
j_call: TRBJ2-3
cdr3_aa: CASSPPAGHGTDTQYF

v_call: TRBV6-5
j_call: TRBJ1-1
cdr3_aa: CASRYLTGDTEAFF

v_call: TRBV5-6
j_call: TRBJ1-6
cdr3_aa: CASSPTGDAAPLHF

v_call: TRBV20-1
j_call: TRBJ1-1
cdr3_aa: CSASGQAGGSTEAFF

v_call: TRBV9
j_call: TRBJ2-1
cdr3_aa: CASSVGIAGGNNEQFF

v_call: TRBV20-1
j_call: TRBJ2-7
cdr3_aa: CSARPRQGLKGYEQYF

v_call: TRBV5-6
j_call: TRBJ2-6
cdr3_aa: CASSLALSGANVLTF

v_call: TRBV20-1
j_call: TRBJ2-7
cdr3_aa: CSARGQGPEQYF

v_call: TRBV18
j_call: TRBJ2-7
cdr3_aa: CASSPPTGREELYF

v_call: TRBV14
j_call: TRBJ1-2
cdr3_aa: CASSQDPTGGYYGYTF

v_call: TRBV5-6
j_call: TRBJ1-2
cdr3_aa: CASSLYDSSPNYGYTF

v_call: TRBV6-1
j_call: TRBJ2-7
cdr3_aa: CASSGNGQVQQYF

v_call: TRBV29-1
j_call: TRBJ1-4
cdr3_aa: CSVELLQGEKLFF

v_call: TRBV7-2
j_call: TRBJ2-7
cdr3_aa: CASSFVGEKDEQYF

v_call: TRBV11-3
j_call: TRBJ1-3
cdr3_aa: CASSISGGSGNTIYF

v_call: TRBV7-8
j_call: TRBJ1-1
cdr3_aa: CASSTHGWGRTEAFF

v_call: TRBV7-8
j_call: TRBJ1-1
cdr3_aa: CASSLTTGTGMGAFF

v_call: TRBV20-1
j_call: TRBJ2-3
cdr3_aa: CSARLAGAFHDTQYF

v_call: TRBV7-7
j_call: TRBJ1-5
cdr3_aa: CASSLAEDSNQPQHF

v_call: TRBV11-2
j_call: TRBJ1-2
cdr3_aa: CASSPRGSPRDYGYTF

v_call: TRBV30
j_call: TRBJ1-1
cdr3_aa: CAWRGGGSRF

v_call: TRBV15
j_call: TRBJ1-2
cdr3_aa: CATSRELAKVYGYTF

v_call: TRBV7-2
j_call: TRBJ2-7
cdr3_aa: CASSSGLAGDSSYEQYF

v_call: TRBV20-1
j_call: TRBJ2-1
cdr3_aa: CSARSGSNNEQFF

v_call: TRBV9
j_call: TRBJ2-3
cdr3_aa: CASSVEASMDTQYF

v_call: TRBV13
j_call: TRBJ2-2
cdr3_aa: CASNHLADNTGELFF

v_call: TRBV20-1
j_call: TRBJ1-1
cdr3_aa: CSAKDAGTGAVDTEAFF

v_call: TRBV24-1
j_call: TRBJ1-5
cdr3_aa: CATTSGNLGNQPQHF

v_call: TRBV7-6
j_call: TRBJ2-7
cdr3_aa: CASSRHGAHGALYEQYF

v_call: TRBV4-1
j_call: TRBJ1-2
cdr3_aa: CASSQGGSASVYGYTF

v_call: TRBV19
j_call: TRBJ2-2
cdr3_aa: CASTTGLLLNTGELFF

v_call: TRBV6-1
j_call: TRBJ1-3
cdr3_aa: CASSGAGGGNTIYF

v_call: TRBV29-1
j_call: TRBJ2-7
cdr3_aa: CSVAPGLSYEQYF

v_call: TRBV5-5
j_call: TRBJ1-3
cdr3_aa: CASSLIEGTSGNTIYF